The T cell receptor beta chain described here comes from a study of blood T cell repertoires in COVID-19. Study-wide context: There were acute and convalescent COVID-19 samples, and they came from the United States, Italy and Spain.

Authors' data handling: For nucleated cells, counts were estimated from reference gene primer amplification. Libraries were prepared by immunoSEQ multiplex PCR; TCRdb keeps only in-frame clonotypes and omits some of them. V and J calls and clone size are copied from that table; D and trimming were computed from the DNA. The data contain around 160,000 clones, about nine tenths of them singletons. Across 24 US areas, participants ranged in age from about 18 to 100 years. Membership in each cohort depended on participant-reported clinical history. This CDR3 is 17 amino acids long. Trimming pared 3 bases from V and 0 bases from J, leaving 17 bases between. Germline lookup yields CDR1 MGHRA and CDR2 YSYEKL.

Material: PBMCs or T cells enriched from blood (not recorded which). This TCR came from a woman in her thirties or forties who had been exposed to COVID-19. The rearrangement uses TRBV4-1 and TRBJ1-2; D is perhaps TRBD1 (5 bases). The CDR3 coding sequence is TGCGCCAGCAGCCAGGATTCGACAGCACCTACTAACTATGGCTACACCTTC. Protein sequence: CASSQDSTAPTNYGYTF.